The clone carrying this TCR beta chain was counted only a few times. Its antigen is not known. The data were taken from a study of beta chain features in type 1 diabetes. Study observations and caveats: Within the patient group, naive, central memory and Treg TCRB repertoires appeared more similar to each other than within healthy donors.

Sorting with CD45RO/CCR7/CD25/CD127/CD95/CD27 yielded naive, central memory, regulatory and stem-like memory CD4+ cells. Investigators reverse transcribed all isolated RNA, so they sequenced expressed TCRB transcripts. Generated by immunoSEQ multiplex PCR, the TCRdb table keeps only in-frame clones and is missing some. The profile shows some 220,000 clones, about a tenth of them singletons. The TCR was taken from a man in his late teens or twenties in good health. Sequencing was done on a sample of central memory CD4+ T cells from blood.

DNA of the CDR3: TGTGCCAGCAGTTCAGTCAGGACAGGGGAAAACATTCAGTACTTC. Residues: CASSSVRTGENIQYF. The chain is built from TRBV6-5 and TRBJ2-4; TRBD1 agrees at 9 bases. The CDR3 runs 15 residues. V shed 4 bases and J 5 bases; nucleotides not matched to a gene: 6. In germline, CDR1 is MNHEY, CDR2 SVGAGI.